These T cell receptor beta chains were read from a single sample in a study of shared clonotypes between healthy human individuals. Repertoires were generated with immunoSEQ multiplex PCR, while TCRdb's copy carries only in-frame clones and drops some. The sample includes 950,000 to 1,100,000 clones, around 76% of them seen just once. The sequenced sample was memory CD4+ T cells sorted from blood. Source of these receptors: a man between 18 and 35 years old in good health. The CDR3 runs from the conserved cysteine through the conserved F or W.

>TRBJ2-5|TRBV20-1
CSATLGETQYF
>TRBJ1-2|TRBV6-5
CASSYSGTGGYTF
>TRBJ2-7|TRBV18
CASSLLGQGDGEQYF
>TRBJ1-1|TRBV27
CASSLSDLPGNTEAFF
>TRBJ1-5|TRBV6-5
CASSSAQGYNQPQHF
>TRBJ2-5|TRBV7-2
CASSLWQQETQYF
>TRBJ2-3|TRBV11-2
CASSRRLVPDTDTQYF
>TRBJ2-4|TRBV27
CASSPQELAKNIQYF
>TRBJ2-7|TRBV18
CASSPNSPSSYEQYF
>TRBJ1-1|TRBV5-8
CASSPLGGAGNTEAFF
>TRBJ1-1|TRBV5-1
CASSLARGTGTWLHTEAFF
>TRBJ2-2|TRBV7-2
CASSPKSGWTGELFF
>TRBJ1-1|TRBV5-1
CASSLEGGTEAFF
>TRBJ1-3|TRBV19
CASSIPTGGYRISGNTIYF
>TRBJ1-3|TRBV2
CASRGVSGNTIYF
>TRBJ2-7|TRBV5-4
CASSLGGGPYEQYF
>TRBJ2-3|TRBV11-2
CASSFIIGTDTQYF
>TRBJ1-1|TRBV7-9
CATSWLRTEAFF
>TRBJ2-3|TRBV9
CASSSSASTDTQYF
>TRBJ1-5|TRBV2
CASSGDGDQPQHF
>TRBJ1-1|TRBV5-1
CASSLVELQGVTEAFF
>TRBJ1-4|TRBV2
CASSALSRGRSEKLFF
>TRBJ2-5|TRBV19
CASSMNSETQYF
>TRBJ1-1|TRBV18
CASSPLPNTEAFF
>TRBJ1-2|TRBV29-1
CSVEGQGNYGYTF
>TRBJ1-6|TRBV19
CASSIQGTLIQPLHF
>TRBJ2-7|TRBV30
CAWSVLGGALYEQYF
>TRBJ1-4|TRBV11-2
CASSRGTRREKLFF
>TRBJ1-2|TRBV15
CATSRDTRDRVLNYGYTF
>TRBJ1-1|TRBV5-1
CASSKGQGVSTEAFF
>TRBJ2-6|TRBV30
CAWNTLGSGANVLTF
>TRBJ2-3|TRBV11-2
CASSLDGRSTDTQYF
>TRBJ1-2|TRBV2
CASSFQNYYGYTF